Included here is one TCR beta chain sequence, with context. This record belongs to a study of blood T cell repertoires in COVID-19. Study summary: PBMCs, B-cell-depleted T cells, or T cells were the source of the cDNA or gDNA that made up the material.

V lost 3 bases and J lost 4; bases outside the gene matches: 4. The length of the CDR3 is 15 residues. Germline CDR1 SGHAT, CDR2 FQNNGV. As originally analysed: Amplification of reference gene primers was used by the study to estimate nucleated cell counts. Some clones are missing from TCRdb's copy, which holds only in-frame ones; the method was immunoSEQ multiplex PCR. D and trimming were read from the DNA, whereas the V and J calls and clone size are those reported in that table. Of about 160,000 clones in the sample, around 85% were seen once. Source material: peripheral blood. The V gene is TRBV11-2, the J gene TRBJ1-1, with TRBD1 matching 11 bases. This receptor was taken from a human donor with acute or convalescent COVID-19. The donor label of this sample is uncertain. The CDR3 bases are TGTGCCAGCAGCTTGGACAGGGGGCGCGTCACTGAAGCTTTCTTT. Protein: CASSLDRGRVTEAFF.